This TCR beta chain was recorded in a study of T cells in Graves' hyperthyroidism and ophthalmopathy (dated by TCRdb to about 2019). For context, the study as a whole: Peripheral blood was collected at initial diagnosis, before any treatment. After sampling, hyperthyroidism patients received methimazole starting at 30 mg daily, and ophthalmopathy patients received high-dose intravenous methylprednisolone. The study also compared thyroid tissue and blood T-cell repertoires from several Graves' hyperthyroidism patients. According to the paper, TCR Vbeta CDR3 sequencing was carried out on over 130 peripheral blood samples, which came from under 50 ophthalmopathy, roughly 75 hyperthyroidism and roughly 17 progressor patients. The 90 or so discovery patients were randomly split 7:3 into training and test sets. To identify distinguishing TCR V-J signatures, a discovery cohort of around 100 patients was used, comprising 43 with Graves' ophthalmopathy and 57 with stable Graves' hyperthyroidism. Whether ophthalmopathy could be predicted prospectively was tested in an independent validation cohort made up of about 18 hyperthyroidism patients plus 17 patients who later progressed to ophthalmopathy.

This clonotype was seen once. Its antigen is not yet known. Per-base qualities were not stored, and no clone one base away is much larger. One read alone is weak evidence. The research as a whole found: Most expanded thyroid clonotypes (frequency above 0.001) were also detected in blood, suggesting blood repertoires may reflect thyroid immune responses. In validation, progression to ophthalmopathy was predicted by the model with nearly 71% sensitivity and 72.22% specificity, a median of approximately 7.1 months before onset. In cross-validation, a model built on a 13 V-J signature told ophthalmopathy apart from stable hyperthyroidism with approximately 90% sensitivity and approximately 81% specificity, and in testing the same model reached 80%/75%. No statistical method was used to set the sample size in advance, and investigators knew the group allocation.

The germline V gene (reference sequence) sets CDR1 to PRHDT and CDR2 to FYEKMQ. From the cysteine up to the phenylalanine, the CDR3 has a length of 15 residues. Here the CDR3 DNA is all that survives: 45 bases in frame from base 1. The V end loses 6 bases and the J end loses 2 bases, and a stretch of 17 bases separates them. TCR beta CDR3 regions were amplified from RNA transcripts. A first-round RT-PCR of the TCR CDR3 used the HTBI primer set with the Qiagen OneStep RT-PCR kit. A second multiplex PCR round built the libraries, followed by size selection and purification. Sequencing of the libraries was done on an Illumina HiSeq2000 using paired-end 100 bp reads. In the authors' own workflow: Raw data were processed with SOAPnuke, discarding reads with adapters, uncalled bases, mean Phred below 15, or no exact constant-primer or identifier match. COPE v1.2.5 was used to merge high-quality paired reads, and clonotypes were defined as unique nucleotide sequences. Clonotypes were aligned to IMGT TRBV, TRBD and TRBJ reference segments using MiTCR v1.1. Analysis was restricted to V-J combinations with a frequency above 0.0001, which covered approximately 99% of repertoires. A TCS score was defined as the ratio of F50 (clonal expansion) to E x V (chaos), with BLOSUM62-based TCRdist applied between CDR3 peptides within each V-J. Welch's t-statistics and random forest reduced around 520 V-J features to around 14, which were used in a naive Bayes classifier (R e1071). Using fastp trimming at Q25 and MiXCR clonotype assembly, TCRdb reanalyzed the public sequencing data and kept in-frame beta chains. Rows with one shared CDR3 protein collapse into an entry with the most common genes and DNA. What appears here as the V and J calls and clone size reflects TCRdb's work, not the paper's. This sample comprises roughly 510,000 distinct CDR3 sequences, 20% of them detected only once. About 26% of the sample rests with the top ten.

Stable Graves' hyperthyroidism was defined as no progression to ophthalmopathy during 18 months of follow-up. Hyperthyroidism patients were newly diagnosed, had a disease duration of under 2 months, and were aged 18 to 65 years. Any patient with an uncontrolled infection, another autoimmune disease, pregnancy or lactation was excluded. Clinical symptoms, serum thyroxine and TRAb, thyroid ultrasound, and orbital computed tomography formed the basis for the diagnoses. PBMCs were isolated from 7.5 to 10 ml of fresh peripheral blood by Ficoll-Paque density gradient centrifugation. Total RNA was extracted with Trizol reagent, and quality was checked on an Agilent 2100 Bioanalyzer.

The receptor chain draws on TRBV13 and TRBJ2-7; the D gene may be TRBD1 or TRBD2, since each aligns over 5 bases. This sequence originates from a young man with Graves' hyperthyroidism. Source material: blood. The CDR3: CASSYSGTPTYEQYF. Here is the DNA: TGTGCCAGCAGTTACTCGGGGACCCCGACCTACGAGCAGTACTTC.